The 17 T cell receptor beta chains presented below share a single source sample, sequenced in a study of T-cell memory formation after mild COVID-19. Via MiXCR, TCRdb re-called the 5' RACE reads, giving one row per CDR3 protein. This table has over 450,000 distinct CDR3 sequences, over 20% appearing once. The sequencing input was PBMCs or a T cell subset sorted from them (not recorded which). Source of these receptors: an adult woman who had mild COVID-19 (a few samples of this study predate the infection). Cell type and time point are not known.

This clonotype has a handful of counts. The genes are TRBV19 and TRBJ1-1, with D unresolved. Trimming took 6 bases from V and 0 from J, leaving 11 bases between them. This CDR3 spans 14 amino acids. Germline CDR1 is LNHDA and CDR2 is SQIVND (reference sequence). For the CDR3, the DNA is TGTGCCAGTAGCGCACAGCTCCTGAACACTGAAGCTTTCTTT. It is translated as CASSAQLLNTEAFF.

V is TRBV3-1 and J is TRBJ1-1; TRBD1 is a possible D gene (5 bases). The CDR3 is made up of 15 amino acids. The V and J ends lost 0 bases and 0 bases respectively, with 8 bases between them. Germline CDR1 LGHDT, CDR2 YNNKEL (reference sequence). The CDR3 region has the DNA TGTGCCAGCAGCCAAGATCAGGGCGTGAACACTGAAGCTTTCTTT. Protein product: CASSQDQGVNTEAFF.

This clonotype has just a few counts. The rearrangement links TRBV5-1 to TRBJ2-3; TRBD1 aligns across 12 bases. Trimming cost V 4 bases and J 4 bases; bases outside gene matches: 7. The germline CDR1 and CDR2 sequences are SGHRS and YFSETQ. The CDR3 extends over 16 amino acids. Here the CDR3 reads CASSKGTGGAADTQYF. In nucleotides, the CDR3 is TGCGCCAGCAGCAAGGGGACAGGGGGCGCGGCAGATACGCAGTATTTT.

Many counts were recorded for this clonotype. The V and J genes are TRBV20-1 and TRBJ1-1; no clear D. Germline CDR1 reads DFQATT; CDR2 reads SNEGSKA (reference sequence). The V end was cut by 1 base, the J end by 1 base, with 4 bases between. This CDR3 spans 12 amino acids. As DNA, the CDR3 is TGCAGTGCTAGAGGACAGAACACTGAAGCTTTCTTT. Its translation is CSARGQNTEAFF.

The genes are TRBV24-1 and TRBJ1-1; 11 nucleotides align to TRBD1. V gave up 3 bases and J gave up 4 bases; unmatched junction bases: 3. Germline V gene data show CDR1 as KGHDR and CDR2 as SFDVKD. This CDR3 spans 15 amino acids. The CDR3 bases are TGTGCCACCAGTGATCCGGGACAGGGGGGCACTGAAGCTTTCTTT. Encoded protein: CATSDPGQGGTEAFF.

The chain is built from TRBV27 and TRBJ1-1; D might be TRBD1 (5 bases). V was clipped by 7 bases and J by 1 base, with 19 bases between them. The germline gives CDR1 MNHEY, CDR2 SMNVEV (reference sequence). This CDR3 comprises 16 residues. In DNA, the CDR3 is TGTGCCAGCACGCCCGCTCCCGGGGGGGGGAACACTGAAGCTTTCTTT. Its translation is CASTPAPGGGNTEAFF.

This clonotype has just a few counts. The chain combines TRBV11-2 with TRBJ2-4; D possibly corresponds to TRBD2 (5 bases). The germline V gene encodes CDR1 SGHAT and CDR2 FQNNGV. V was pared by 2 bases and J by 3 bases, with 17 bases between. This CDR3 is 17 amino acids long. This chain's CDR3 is CASSLIGVTFSKNIQYF. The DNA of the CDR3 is TGTGCCAGCAGCTTAATCGGGGTAACCTTCAGCAAAAACATTCAGTACTTC.

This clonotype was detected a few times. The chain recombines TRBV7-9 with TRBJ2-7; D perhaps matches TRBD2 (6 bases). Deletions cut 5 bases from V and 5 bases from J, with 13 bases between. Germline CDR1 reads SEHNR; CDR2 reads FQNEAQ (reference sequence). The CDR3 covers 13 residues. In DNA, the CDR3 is TGTGCCAGCAGCCCCGCGGGATTCGACGAGCAGTACTTC. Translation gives CASSPAGFDEQYF.

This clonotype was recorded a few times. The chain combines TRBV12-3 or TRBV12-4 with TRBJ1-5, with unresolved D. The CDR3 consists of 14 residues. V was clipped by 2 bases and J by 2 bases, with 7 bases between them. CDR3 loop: CASSLFSGNQPQHF. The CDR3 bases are TGTGCCAGCAGTTTATTTTCGGGCAATCAGCCCCAGCATTTT.

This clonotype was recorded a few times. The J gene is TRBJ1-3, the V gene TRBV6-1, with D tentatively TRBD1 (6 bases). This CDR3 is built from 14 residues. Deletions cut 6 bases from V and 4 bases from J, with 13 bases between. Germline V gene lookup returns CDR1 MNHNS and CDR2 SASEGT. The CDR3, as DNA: TGTGCCAGCAGACCCGGGACATCGGGAAACACCATATATTTT. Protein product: CASRPGTSGNTIYF.

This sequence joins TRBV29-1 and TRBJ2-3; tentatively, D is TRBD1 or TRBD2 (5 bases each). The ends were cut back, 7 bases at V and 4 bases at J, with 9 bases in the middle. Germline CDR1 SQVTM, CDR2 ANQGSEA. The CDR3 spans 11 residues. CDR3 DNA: TGCAGCGGGGGGTCCGCAGATACGCAGTATTTT. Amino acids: CSGGSADTQYF.

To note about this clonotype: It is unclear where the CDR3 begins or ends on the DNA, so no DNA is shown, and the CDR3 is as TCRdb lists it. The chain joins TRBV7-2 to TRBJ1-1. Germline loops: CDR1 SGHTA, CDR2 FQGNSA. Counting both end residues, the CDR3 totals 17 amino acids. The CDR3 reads CASSLVYSVRGNTEAFF.

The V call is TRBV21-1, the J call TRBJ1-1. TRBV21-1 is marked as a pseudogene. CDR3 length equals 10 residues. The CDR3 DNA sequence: TGTGCCAGCAGGGACCCAGAAGCTTTCTTT. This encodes CASRDPEAFF.

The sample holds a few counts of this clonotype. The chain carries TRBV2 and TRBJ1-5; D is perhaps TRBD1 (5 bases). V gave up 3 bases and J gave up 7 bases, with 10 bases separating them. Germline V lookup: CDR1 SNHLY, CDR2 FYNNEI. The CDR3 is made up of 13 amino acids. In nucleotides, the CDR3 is TGTGCCAGCAGTGAGCCGAGGGGCCAGCCCCAGCATTTT. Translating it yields CASSEPRGQPQHF. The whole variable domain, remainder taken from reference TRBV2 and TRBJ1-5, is EPEVTQTPSHQVTQMGQEVILRCVPISNHLYFYWYRQILGQKVEFLVSFYNNEISEKSEIFDDQFSVERPDGSNFTLKIRSTKLEDSAMYFCASSEPRGQPQHFGDGTRLSIL.

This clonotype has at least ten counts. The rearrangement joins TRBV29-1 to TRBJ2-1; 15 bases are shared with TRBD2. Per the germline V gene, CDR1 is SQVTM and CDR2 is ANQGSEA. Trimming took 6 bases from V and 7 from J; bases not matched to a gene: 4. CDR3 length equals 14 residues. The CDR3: CSVWTSGRANEQFF. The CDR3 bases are TGCAGCGTCTGGACTAGCGGGAGGGCAAATGAGCAGTTCTTC.

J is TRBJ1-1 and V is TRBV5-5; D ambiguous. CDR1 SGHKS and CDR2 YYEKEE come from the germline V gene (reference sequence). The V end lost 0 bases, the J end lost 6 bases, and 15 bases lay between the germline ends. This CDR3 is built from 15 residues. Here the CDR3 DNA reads TGTGCCAGCAGCTTGGACATCTCCCCGAGGTCTGAAGCTTTCTTT. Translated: CASSLDISPRSEAFF. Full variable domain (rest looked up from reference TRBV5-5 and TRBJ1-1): DAGVTQSPTHLIKTRGQQVTLRCSPISGHKSVSWYQQVLGQGPQFIFQYYEKEERGRGNFPDRFSARQFPNYSSELNVNALLLGDSALYLCASSLDISPRSEAFFGQGTRLTVV.

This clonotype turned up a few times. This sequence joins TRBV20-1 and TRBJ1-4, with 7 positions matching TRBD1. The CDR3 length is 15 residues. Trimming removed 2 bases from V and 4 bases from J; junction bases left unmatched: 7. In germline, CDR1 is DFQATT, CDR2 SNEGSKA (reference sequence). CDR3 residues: CSARLRQGNNEKLFF. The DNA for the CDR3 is TGCAGTGCTAGACTCCGACAGGGCAATAATGAAAAACTGTTTTTT.